The 9 T cell receptor beta chains below come from one sample, sequenced in a study of blood T cell repertoires in COVID-19. The repertoire was sequenced with immunoSEQ multiplex PCR; TCRdb's copy has only in-frame clones and lacks some. The sample consists of some 130,000 clones, 70% to 80% of them appearing once. The specimen sequenced was peripheral blood. The source is a man aged 55 to 70 who had recovered from COVID-19.

The rearrangement uses TRBV27 and TRBJ1-1, with TRBD1 matching over 8 bases. This CDR3 region has 15 residues. Germline assignment: CDR1 MNHEY and CDR2 SMNVEV (reference sequence). With V trimmed by 6 bases and J by 4 bases, 10 bases remained unmatched. The CDR3 protein is CASRKTDRGATEAFF. The CDR3 DNA follows: TGTGCCAGCAGAAAAACCGACAGGGGCGCCACTGAAGCTTTCTTT.

This rearrangement joins TRBV19 to TRBJ1-5; the D is unclear. Between the trimmed V and J ends, which lost 1 base and 7 bases, there was a span of 8 bases. The CDR3 is made up of 13 amino acids. Germline V lookup: CDR1 LNHDA, CDR2 SQIVND (reference sequence). The CDR3 spells CASSIVRNQPQHF. The CDR3, as DNA: TGTGCCAGTAGTATAGTGAGGAACCAGCCCCAGCATTTT.

V usage is TRBV4-2 and J usage is TRBJ1-1, with 11 bases aligning to TRBD1. The CDR3 covers 14 residues. The trim removed 3 bases at V and 3 bases at J, leaving 0 bases unmatched. CDR1 is LGHNA, CDR2 YNFKEQ, per germline. CDR3 sequence: CASSQGQGDTEAFF. CDR3 bases: TGTGCCAGCAGCCAGGGACAGGGGGACACTGAAGCTTTCTTT.

J is TRBJ2-5 and V is TRBV7-9; possible D gene TRBD2, 6 bases. This CDR3 comprises 15 residues. CDR1 is SEHNR, CDR2 FQNEAQ, per germline (reference sequence). The ends were cut back, 5 bases at V and 4 bases at J, with 17 bases in the middle. The CDR3 spells CASSLATGVGETQYF. In DNA, the CDR3 is TGTGCCAGCAGCCTGGCGACGGGAGTAGGAGAGACCCAGTACTTC.

The genes are TRBV7-2 and TRBJ1-2; D is uncertain. This CDR3 contains 14 residues. V lost 1 base, J lost 4 bases, and 10 bases lay in between. Per the germline V gene, CDR1 is SGHTA and CDR2 is FQGNSA. The CDR3 DNA reads as TGTGCCAGCAGCTTAGAGCTGTCCATCTATGGCTACACCTTC. It codes for CASSLELSIYGYTF.

The rearrangement links TRBV2 to TRBJ2-7, with D possibly being TRBD1 (6 bases). The CDR3 has 15 amino acids. The V gene's germline CDR1 is SNHLY and CDR2 FYNNEI. The ends were cut back, 4 bases at V and 3 bases at J, with 16 bases in the middle. The CDR3 protein is CASSGSRGGFYEQYF. The CDR3 region has the DNA TGTGCCAGCAGTGGAAGCAGGGGCGGATTCTACGAGCAGTACTTC.

This clone was observed a handful of times. The rearrangement uses TRBV30 and TRBJ1-1, with D uncertain. The germline V gene encodes CDR1 GTSNPN and CDR2 SVGIG (reference sequence). V lost 5 bases and J lost 0, with 4 bases in between. This CDR3 is 11 amino acids long. This CDR3 reads CAWSMNTEAFF. The CDR3 nucleotides read TGTGCCTGGTCTATGAACACTGAAGCTTTCTTT. Variable domain in full (rest from reference TRBV30 and TRBJ1-1): SQTIHQWPATLVQPVGSPLSLECTVEGTSNPNLYWYRQAAGRGLQLLFYSVGIGQISSEVPQNLSASRPQDRQFILSSKKLLLSDSGFYLCAWSMNTEAFFGQGTRLTVV.

The chain combines TRBV28 with TRBJ1-2; D may be TRBD1 (6 bases). With 4 bases removed from V and 4 bases from J, the gap between germline ends came to 16 bases. The CDR3 spans 15 residues. From germline, CDR1 is MDHEN and CDR2 SYDVKM. The CDR3, as DNA: TGTGCCAGCAGTTACTCCAGGGGTACCATCTATGGCTACACCTTC. It encodes CASSYSRGTIYGYTF.

J is TRBJ2-1 and V is TRBV7-3; TRBD2 matches at 10 bases. The germline gives CDR1 SGHTA, CDR2 FQGTGA. CDR3 size: 16 residues. Losses at the gene ends were 4 bases for V and 6 bases for J; bases not matched to a gene: 9. CDR3 amino acids: CASSSLPSGSGNEQFF. CDR3 DNA sequence: TGTGCCAGCAGCTCACTTCCTAGCGGGAGCGGCAATGAGCAGTTCTTC. Drawing the rest from reference TRBV7-3 and TRBJ2-1, the complete variable domain is GAGVSQTPSNKVTEKGKYVELRCDPISGHTALYWYRQSLGQGPEFLIYFQGTGAADDSGLPNDRFFAVRPEGSVSTLKIQRTERGDSAVYLCASSSLPSGSGNEQFFGPGTRLTVL.